This T cell receptor (beta chain) was recovered during a study of control samples from healthy donors and cancer patients. Sequencing used immunoSEQ multiplex PCR; TCRdb keeps in-frame clones, though not all of them. The sample comprises roughly 370,000 clones, 80% to 95% of which are singletons, and around 6.5% rests with the top ten. The CDR3 loop spans 16 amino acids. Trimming removed 6 bases from V and 7 bases from J; junction bases left unmatched: 15. Germline-derived CDR1 and CDR2 are SQVTM and ANQGSEA. This receptor was taken from a man aged 35 to 55 with head and neck cancer. The chain is built from TRBV29-1 and TRBJ1-4; 9 nucleotides match TRBD1. Sequenced sample: PBMCs. Written as DNA, the CDR3 is TGCAGCGTCCCCGGGACAGGGCTATTTGGAGGTGAAAAACTGTTTTTT. This sequence encodes CSVPGTGLFGGEKLFF.